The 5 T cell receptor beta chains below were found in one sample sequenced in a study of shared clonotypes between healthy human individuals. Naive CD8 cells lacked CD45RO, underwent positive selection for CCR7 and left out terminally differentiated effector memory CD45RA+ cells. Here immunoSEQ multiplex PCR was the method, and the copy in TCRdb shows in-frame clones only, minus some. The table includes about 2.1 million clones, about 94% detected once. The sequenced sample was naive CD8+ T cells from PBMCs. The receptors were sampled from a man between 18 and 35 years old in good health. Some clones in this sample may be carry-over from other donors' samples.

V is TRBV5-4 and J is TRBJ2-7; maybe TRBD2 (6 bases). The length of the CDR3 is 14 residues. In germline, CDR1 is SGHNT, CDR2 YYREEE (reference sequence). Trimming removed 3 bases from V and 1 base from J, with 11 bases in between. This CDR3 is CASSSGLTSYEQYF. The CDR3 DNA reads TGTGCCAGCAGCTCGGGACTGACTTCCTACGAGCAGTACTTC.

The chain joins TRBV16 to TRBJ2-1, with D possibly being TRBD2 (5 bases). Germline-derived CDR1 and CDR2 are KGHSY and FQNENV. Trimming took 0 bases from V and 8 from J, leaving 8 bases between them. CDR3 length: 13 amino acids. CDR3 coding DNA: TGTGCCAGCAGCCAATCGTTAGCGTATGAGCAGTTCTTC. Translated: CASSQSLAYEQFF.

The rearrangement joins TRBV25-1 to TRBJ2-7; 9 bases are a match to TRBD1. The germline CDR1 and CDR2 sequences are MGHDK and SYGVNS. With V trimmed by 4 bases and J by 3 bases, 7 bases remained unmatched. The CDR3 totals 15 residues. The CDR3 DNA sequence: TGTGCCAGCAGTGGAGGGACAGGGTACCTCTACGAGCAGTACTTC. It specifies CASSGGTGYLYEQYF.

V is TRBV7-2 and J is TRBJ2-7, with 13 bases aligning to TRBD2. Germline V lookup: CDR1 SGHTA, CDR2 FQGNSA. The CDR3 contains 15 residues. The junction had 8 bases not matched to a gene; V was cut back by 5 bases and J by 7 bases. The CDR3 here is CASSRGLAGVREQYF. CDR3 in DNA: TGTGCCAGCAGCCGTGGACTAGCGGGAGTTCGGGAGCAGTACTTC.

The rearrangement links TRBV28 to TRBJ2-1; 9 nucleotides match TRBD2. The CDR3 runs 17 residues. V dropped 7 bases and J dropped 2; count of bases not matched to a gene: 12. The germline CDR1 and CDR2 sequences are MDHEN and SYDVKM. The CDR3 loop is CASIPAGGISPYNEQFF. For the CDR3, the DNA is TGTGCCAGCATCCCCGCGGGAGGGATCAGCCCCTACAATGAGCAGTTCTTC.